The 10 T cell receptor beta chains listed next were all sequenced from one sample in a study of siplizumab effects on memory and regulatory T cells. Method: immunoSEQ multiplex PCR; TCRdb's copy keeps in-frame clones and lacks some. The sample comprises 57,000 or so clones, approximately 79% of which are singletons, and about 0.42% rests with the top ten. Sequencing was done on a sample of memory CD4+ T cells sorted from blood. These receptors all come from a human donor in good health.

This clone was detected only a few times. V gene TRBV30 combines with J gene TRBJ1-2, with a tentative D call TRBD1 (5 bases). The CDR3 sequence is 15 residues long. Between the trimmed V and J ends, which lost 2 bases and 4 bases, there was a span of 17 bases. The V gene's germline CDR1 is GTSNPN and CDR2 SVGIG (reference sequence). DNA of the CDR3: TGTGCCTGGAGTAGATCCGGGGGAAACGCCTATGGCTACACCTTC. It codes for CAWSRSGGNAYGYTF.

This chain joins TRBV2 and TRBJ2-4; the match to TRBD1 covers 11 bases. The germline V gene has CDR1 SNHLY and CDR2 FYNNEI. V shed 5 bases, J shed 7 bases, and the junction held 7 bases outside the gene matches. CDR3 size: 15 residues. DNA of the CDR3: TGTGCCAGCAGTACCGGACAGGGGGCGAGGAACATTCAGTACTTC. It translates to CASSTGQGARNIQYF.

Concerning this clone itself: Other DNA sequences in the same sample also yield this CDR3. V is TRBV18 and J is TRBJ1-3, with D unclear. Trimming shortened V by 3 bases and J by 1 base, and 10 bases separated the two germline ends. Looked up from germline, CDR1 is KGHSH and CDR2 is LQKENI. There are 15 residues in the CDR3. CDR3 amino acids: CASSPTTGSGNTIYF. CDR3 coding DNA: TGTGCCAGCTCACCGACTACGGGGTCTGGAAACACCATATATTTT.

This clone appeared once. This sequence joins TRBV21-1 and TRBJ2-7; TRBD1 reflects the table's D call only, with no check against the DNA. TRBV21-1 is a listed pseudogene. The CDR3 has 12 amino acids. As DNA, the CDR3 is TGTGCCAGCAGCCCTTTCAGCTACGAGCAGTACTTC. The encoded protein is CASSPFSYEQYF.

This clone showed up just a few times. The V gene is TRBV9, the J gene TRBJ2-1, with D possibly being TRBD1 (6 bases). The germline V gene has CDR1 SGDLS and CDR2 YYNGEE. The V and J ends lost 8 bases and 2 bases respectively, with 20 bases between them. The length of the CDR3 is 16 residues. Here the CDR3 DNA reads TGTGCCAGAAATAGAGGGGCTAGACAGGCCTACAATGAGCAGTTCTTC. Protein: CARNRGARQAYNEQFF.

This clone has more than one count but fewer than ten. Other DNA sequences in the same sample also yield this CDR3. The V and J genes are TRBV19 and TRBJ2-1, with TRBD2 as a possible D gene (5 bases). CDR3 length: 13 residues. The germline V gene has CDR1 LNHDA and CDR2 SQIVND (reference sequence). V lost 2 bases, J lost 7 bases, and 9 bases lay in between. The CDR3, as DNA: TGTGCCAGTAGTATAACGGGAAGGAATGAGCAGTTCTTC. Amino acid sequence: CASSITGRNEQFF. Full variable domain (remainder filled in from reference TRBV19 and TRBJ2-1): DGGITQSPKYLFRKEGQNVTLSCEQNLNHDAMYWYRQDPGQGLRLIYYSQIVNDFQKGDIAEGYSVSREKKESFPLTVTSAQKNPTAFYLCASSITGRNEQFFGPGTRLTVL.

Here the CDR3 reads CASSPLQGAKGNYEQYF. DNA for the CDR3: TGTGCCAGCAGCCCGTTACAGGGGGCGAAAGGGAACTACGAGCAGTACTTC. This rearrangement joins TRBV5-5 to TRBJ2-7, with 9 bases aligning to TRBD1. Trimming took 4 bases from V and 3 from J; bases not matched to a gene: 14. The CDR3 runs to 17 residues. Germline V gene data show CDR1 as SGHKS and CDR2 as YYEKEE (reference sequence).

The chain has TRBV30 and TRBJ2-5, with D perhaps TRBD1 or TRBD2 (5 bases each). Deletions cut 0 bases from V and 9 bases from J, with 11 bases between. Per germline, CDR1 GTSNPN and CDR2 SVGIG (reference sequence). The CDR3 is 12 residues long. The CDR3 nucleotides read TGTGCCTGGAGTGTCGGGGCGGTAGCCCAGTACTTC. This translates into CAWSVGAVAQYF.

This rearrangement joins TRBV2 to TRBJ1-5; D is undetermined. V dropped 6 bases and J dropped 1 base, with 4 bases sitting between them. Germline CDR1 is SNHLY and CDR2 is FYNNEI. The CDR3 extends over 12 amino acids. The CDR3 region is CASRGSNQPQHF. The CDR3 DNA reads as TGTGCCAGCAGAGGGAGCAATCAGCCCCAGCATTTT.

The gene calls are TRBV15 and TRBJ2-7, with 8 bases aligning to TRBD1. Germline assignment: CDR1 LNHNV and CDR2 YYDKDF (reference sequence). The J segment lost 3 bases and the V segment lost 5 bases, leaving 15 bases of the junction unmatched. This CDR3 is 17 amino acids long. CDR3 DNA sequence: TGTGCCACCAGCCCTCCGGGATCTAACAGGGGGAACTACGAGCAGTACTTC. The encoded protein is CATSPPGSNRGNYEQYF.